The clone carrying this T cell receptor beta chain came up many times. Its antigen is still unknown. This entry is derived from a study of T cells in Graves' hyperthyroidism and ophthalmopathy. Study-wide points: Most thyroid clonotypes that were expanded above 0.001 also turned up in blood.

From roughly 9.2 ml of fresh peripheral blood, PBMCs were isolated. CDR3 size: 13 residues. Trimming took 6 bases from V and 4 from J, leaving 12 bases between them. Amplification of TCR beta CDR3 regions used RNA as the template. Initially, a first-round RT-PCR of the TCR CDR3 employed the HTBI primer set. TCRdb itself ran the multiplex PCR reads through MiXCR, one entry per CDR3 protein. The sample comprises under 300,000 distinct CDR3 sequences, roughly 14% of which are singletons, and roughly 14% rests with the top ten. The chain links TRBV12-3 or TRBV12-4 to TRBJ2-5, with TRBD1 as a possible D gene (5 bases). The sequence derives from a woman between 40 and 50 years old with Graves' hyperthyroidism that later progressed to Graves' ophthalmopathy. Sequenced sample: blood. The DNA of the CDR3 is TGTGCCAGCAGCCTTAACAGGCGAGAGACCCAGTACTTC. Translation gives CASSLNRRETQYF.